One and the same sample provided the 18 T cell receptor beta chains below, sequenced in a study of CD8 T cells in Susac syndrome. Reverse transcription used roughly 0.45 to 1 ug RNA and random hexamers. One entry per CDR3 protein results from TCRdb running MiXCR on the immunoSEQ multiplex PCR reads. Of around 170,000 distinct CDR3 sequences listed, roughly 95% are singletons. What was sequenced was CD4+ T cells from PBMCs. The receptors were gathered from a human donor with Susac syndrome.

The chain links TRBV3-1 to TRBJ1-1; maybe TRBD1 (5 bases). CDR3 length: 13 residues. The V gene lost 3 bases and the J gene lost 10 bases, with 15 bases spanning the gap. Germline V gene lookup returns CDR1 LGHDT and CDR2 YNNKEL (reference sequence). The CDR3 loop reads CASSQTSGGGAFF. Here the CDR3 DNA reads TGTGCCAGCAGCCAGACCTCCGGGGGGGGAGCTTTCTTT.

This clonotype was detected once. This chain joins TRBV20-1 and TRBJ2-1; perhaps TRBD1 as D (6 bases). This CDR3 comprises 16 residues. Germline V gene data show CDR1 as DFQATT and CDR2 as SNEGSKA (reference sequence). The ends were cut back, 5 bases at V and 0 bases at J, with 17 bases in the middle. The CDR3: CSAPPADRSSYNEQFF. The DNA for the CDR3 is TGCAGTGCTCCCCCAGCAGACAGGAGCTCCTACAATGAGCAGTTCTTC.

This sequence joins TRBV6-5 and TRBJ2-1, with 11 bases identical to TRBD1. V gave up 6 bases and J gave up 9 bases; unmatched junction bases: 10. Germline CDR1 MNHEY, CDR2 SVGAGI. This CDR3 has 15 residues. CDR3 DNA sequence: TGTGCCAGCAGCCGGCCGGGACAGGGGGTGGGTGAGCAGTTCTTC. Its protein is CASSRPGQGVGEQFF.

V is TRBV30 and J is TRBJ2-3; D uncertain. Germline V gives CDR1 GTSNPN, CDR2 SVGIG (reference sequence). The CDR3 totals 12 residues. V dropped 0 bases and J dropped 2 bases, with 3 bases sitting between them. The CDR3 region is CAWSVLTDTQYF. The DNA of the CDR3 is TGTGCCTGGAGTGTTCTCACAGATACGCAGTATTTT.

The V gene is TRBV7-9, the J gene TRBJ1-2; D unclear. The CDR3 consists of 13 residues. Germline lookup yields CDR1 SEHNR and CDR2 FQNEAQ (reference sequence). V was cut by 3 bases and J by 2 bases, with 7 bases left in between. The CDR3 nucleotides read TGTGCCAGCAGCTTCGAAGGGAACTATGGCTACACCTTC. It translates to CASSFEGNYGYTF.

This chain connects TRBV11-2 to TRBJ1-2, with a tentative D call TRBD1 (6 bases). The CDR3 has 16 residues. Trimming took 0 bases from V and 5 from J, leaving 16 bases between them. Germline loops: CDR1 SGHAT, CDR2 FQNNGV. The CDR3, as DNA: TGTGCCAGCAGCTTAGATGGGGGGCGCTTCGGTTATGGCTACACCTTC. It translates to CASSLDGGRFGYGYTF.

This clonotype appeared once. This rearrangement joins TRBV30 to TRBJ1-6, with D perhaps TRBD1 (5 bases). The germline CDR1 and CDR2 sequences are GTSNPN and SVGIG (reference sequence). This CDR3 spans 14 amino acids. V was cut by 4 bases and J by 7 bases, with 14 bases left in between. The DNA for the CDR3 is TGTGCCTGGAACCAGCCGGGGGACAATTCACCCCTCCACTTT. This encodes CAWNQPGDNSPLHF.

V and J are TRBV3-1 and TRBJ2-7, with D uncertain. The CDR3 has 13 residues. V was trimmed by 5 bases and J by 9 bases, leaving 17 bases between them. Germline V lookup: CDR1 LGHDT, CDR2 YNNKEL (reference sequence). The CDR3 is CASSIRMGSAQYF. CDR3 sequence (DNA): TGTGCCAGCAGCATACGTATGGGGTCGGCGCAGTACTTC.

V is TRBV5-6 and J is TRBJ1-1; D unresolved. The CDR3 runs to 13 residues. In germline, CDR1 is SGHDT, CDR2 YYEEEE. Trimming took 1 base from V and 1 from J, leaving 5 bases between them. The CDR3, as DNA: TGTGCCAGCAGCTTGTTCAGGAACACTGAAGCTTTCTTT. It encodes CASSLFRNTEAFF.

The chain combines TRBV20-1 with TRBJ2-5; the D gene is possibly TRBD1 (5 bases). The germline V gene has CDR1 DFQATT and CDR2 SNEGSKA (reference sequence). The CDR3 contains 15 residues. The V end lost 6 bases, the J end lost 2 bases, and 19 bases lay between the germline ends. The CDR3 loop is CSALGANVQQETQYF. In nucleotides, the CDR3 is TGCAGTGCCCTAGGGGCGAATGTCCAGCAAGAGACCCAGTACTTC.

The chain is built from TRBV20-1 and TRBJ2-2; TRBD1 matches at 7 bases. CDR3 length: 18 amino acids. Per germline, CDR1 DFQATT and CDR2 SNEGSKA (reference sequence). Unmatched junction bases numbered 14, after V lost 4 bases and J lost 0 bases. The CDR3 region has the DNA TGCAGTGCTAAACCTAACCCGGGACAGCACCCGAACACCGGGGAGCTGTTTTTT. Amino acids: CSAKPNPGQHPNTGELFF.

The CDR3 protein is CSVELVDTQYF. Written as DNA, the CDR3 is TGCAGCGTTGAATTGGTAGATACGCAGTATTTT. The chain couples TRBV29-1 to TRBJ2-3; D remains ambiguous. CDR3 size: 11 residues. V lost 2 bases and J 5 bases, leaving 5 bases between the germline ends. Germline-derived CDR1 and CDR2 are SQVTM and ANQGSEA.

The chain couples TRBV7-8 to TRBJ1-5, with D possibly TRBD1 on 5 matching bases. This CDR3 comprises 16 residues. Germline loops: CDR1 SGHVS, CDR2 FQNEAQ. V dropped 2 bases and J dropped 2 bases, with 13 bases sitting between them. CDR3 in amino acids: CASSLNRPGGNQPQHF. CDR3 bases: TGTGCCAGCAGCTTAAACAGGCCAGGAGGCAATCAGCCCCAGCATTTT. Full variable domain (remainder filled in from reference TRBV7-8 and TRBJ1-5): GAGVSQSPRYKVAKRGQDVALRCDPISGHVSLFWYQQALGQGPEFLTYFQNEAQLDKSGLPSDRFFAERPEGSVSTLKIQRTQQEDSAVYLCASSLNRPGGNQPQHFGDGTRLSIL.

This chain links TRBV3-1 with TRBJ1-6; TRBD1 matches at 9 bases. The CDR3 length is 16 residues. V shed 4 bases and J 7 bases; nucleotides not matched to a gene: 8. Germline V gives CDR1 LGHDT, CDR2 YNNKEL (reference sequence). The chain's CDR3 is CASSPRAGQGNSPLHF. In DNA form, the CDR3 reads TGTGCCAGCAGCCCACGAGCCGGACAGGGGAATTCACCCCTCCACTTT. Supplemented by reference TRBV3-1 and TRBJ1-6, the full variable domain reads DTAVSQTPKYLVTQMGNDKSIKCEQNLGHDTMYWYKQDSKKFLKIMFSYNNKELIINETVPNRFSPKSPDKAHLNLHINSLELGDSAVYFCASSPRAGQGNSPLHFGNGTRLTVT.

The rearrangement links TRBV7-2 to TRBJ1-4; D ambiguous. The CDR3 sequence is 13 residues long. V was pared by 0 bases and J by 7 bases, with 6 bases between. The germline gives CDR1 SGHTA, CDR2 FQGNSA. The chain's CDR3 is CASSLARVEKLFF. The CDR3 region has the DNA TGTGCCAGCAGCTTAGCGCGGGTTGAAAAACTGTTTTTT.

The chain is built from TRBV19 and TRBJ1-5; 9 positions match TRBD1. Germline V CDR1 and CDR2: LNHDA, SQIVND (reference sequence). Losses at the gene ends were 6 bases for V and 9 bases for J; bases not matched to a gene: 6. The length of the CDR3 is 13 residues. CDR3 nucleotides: TGTGCCAGTAGGGACAGGGGACAGGGGCCCCAGCATTTT. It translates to CASRDRGQGPQHF.

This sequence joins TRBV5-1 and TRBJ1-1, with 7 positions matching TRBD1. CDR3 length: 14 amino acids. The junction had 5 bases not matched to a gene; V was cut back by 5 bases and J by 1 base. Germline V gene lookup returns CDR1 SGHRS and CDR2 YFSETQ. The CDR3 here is CASSENRGNTEAFF. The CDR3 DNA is TGCGCCAGCAGTGAGAACAGGGGGAACACTGAAGCTTTCTTT.

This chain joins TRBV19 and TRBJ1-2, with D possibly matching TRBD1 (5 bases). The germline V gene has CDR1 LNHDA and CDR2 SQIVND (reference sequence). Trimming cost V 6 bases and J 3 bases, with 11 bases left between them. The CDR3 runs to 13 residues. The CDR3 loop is CASRDGADYGYTF. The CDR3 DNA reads TGTGCCAGTAGGGACGGGGCCGACTATGGCTACACCTTC.